One and the same sample provided the 8 T cell receptor beta chains below, sequenced in a study of blood T cell repertoires in COVID-19 (TCRdb year 2020). Library generation was performed with the immunoSEQ multiplex PCR assay. TCRdb obtained this table from immuneACCESS and retained in-frame rearrangements with V and J assigned. These tables miss some clones; where compared with another copy, unresolved V genes account for less than half of the shortfall, and the remainder is unexplained. For this sample there are about 160,000 clones; approximately 82% appear just once. About 7.7% of the sample is in the top ten clones. Source material: peripheral blood. All receptors come from a middle-aged woman with COVID-19, enrolled during active disease.

The V call is TRBV3-1 (or the pseudogene TRBV3-2), the J call TRBJ2-4; 9 bases fit TRBD1. This CDR3 spans 15 amino acids. CDR1 and CDR2 from the germline V gene are LGHDT and YNNKEL (reference sequence). Trimming took 3 bases from V and 8 from J; bases not matched to a gene: 8. DNA for the CDR3: TGTGCCAGCAGCCAGACCGGGGGACAGGGAGACATTCAGTACTTC. It translates to CASSQTGGQGDIQYF.

V and J are TRBV27 and TRBJ1-2; possible D gene TRBD1, 6 bases. Between the trimmed V and J ends, which lost 6 bases and 8 bases, there was a span of 13 bases. The CDR3 totals 12 residues. Germline-derived CDR1 and CDR2 are MNHEY and SMNVEV (reference sequence). CDR3: CASSPIQGGYTF. CDR3 in DNA: TGTGCCAGCAGCCCAATACAGGGCGGCTACACCTTC.

This clone has only one observation. This chain uses TRBV2 with TRBJ2-3; D is possibly TRBD2 (6 bases). The germline V gene encodes CDR1 SNHLY and CDR2 FYNNEI. Trimming left V 9 bases short and J 3 bases short, with 19 bases between. This CDR3 region has 15 residues. The CDR3 region has the DNA TGTGCCAGTGCCCTAGCGCAGGTTGTAACAGATACGCAGTATTTT. The encoded protein is CASALAQVVTDTQYF. Variable domain in full (rest from reference TRBV2 and TRBJ2-3): EPEVTQTPSHQVTQMGQEVILRCVPISNHLYFYWYRQILGQKVEFLVSFYNNEISEKSEIFDDQFSVERPDGSNFTLKIRSTKLEDSAMYFCASALAQVVTDTQYFGPGTRLTVL.

V is TRBV7-3 and J is TRBJ2-6; tentatively, D is TRBD2 (5 bases). V lost 2 bases to trimming and J lost 0 bases, with 8 bases between them. The germline gives CDR1 SGHTA, CDR2 FQGTGA. This CDR3 region has 16 residues. DNA of the CDR3: TGTGCCAGCAGCTTACCCGGGGTCTCTGGGGCCAACGTCCTGACTTTC. This translates into CASSLPGVSGANVLTF.

V is TRBV4-1 and J is TRBJ2-2, with a possible D match to TRBD1 (6 bases). Germline CDR1 MGHRA, CDR2 YSYEKL. V lost 4 bases, J lost 1 base, and 10 bases lay in between. This CDR3 is built from 15 residues. CDR3 protein: CASSRQTGNTGELFF. In DNA form, the CDR3 reads TGCGCCAGCAGCCGCCAGACAGGGAACACCGGGGAGCTGTTTTTT.

The V call is TRBV3-1 (or the pseudogene TRBV3-2), the J call TRBJ1-6, with 7 bases fitting TRBD1. Germline assignment: CDR1 LGHDT and CDR2 YNNKEL (reference sequence). This CDR3 spans 13 amino acids. Trimming cost V 6 bases and J 9 bases; bases outside gene matches: 5. CDR3 amino acids: CASSPEGASPLHF. CDR3 nucleotides: TGTGCCAGCAGTCCCGAGGGGGCTTCACCCCTCCACTTT.

Only one count was recorded for this clone. J is TRBJ2-5 and V is TRBV9; 7 bases agree with TRBD1. The CDR3 length is 16 residues. V gave up 0 bases and J gave up 5 bases; unmatched junction bases: 10. The germline gives CDR1 SGDLS, CDR2 YYNGEE. The CDR3 sequence: CASSVGGQTTKETQYF. The CDR3 DNA reads TGTGCCAGCAGCGTAGGGGGACAGACGACCAAGGAGACCCAGTACTTC.

The chain couples TRBV5-1 to TRBJ2-2, with TRBD2 matching over 11 bases. There are 16 residues in the CDR3. Germline CDR1 is SGHRS and CDR2 is YFSETQ. V was clipped by 1 base and J by 7 bases; unmatched bases: 6. The CDR3, as DNA: TGCGCCAGCAGCTTGCAACTAGCGGGAGCTGACGGGGAGCTGTTTTTT. It specifies CASSLQLAGADGELFF.